The source of this T cell receptor (beta chain) is a study of spatial heterogeneity in lung cancer. Study-level information: Each time, sequencing found more beta-chain sequences than alpha-chain sequences.

This clonotype was recorded at least ten times. TCRdb reanalysed the 5' RACE reads using MiXCR and keeps one entry per CDR3 protein. The sample lists 7,000 or so distinct CDR3 sequences; 6% to 7% were seen once. As for time point: sample taken at primary tumor resection. Trimming took 5 bases from V and 3 from J; bases not matched to a gene: 2. CDR1 DFQATT and CDR2 SNEGSKA come from the germline V gene (reference sequence). This CDR3 is built from 13 residues. The input for sequencing was PBMCs, taken at surgery. The chain combines TRBV20-1 with TRBJ1-4; 8 bases map to TRBD1. This TCR was sampled from a male donor with early-stage non-small cell lung cancer. In DNA form, the CDR3 reads TGCAGTGCTTCACAGGGGGCTAATGAAAAACTGTTTTTT. Its translation is CSASQGANEKLFF.